These 10 T cell receptor beta chains came from one sample sequenced in a study of blood T cell repertoires in COVID-19. Profiling relied on immunoSEQ multiplex PCR, and the TCRdb table lists in-frame clones only, not all of them. The top ten clones hold 4% to 5.5% of a sample with 45,000 to 55,000 clones, 70% to 85% of them seen once. The specimen sequenced was peripheral blood. The receptors were sampled from a man between 45 and 60 years old with active COVID-19.

The chain uses TRBV29-1 and TRBJ1-2, with 10 bases aligning to TRBD1. Germline V CDR1 and CDR2: SQVTM, ANQGSEA. This CDR3 is 14 amino acids long. After removal of 3 bases from V and 8 bases from J, the junction contained 9 bases not matched to a gene. The CDR3 loop reads CSVDMDRGGEGYTF. The CDR3 DNA reads as TGCAGCGTTGATATGGACAGGGGGGGAGAGGGCTACACCTTC.

This rearrangement joins TRBV6-1 to TRBJ1-3, with D maybe TRBD1 (6 bases). The germline V gene encodes CDR1 MNHNS and CDR2 SASEGT. With 3 bases removed from V and 8 bases from J, the gap between germline ends came to 11 bases. CDR3 length: 13 residues. DNA of the CDR3: TGTGCCAGCAGTGACCGGGAGGGGGACACCATATATTTT. Protein: CASSDREGDTIYF.

This sequence joins TRBV6-2 or TRBV6-3 and TRBJ2-7; D remains unclear. Germline CDR1 MNHEY, CDR2 SVGEGT. Trimming cost V 2 bases and J 7 bases, with 12 bases left between them. This CDR3 is 13 amino acids long. CDR3 nucleotide sequence: TGTGCCAGCAGTTACGTGGCAACCGATGAGCAGTACTTC. Amino acid sequence: CASSYVATDEQYF.

V and J are TRBV29-1 and TRBJ2-1; TRBD1 agrees at 9 bases. Looked up from germline, CDR1 is SQVTM and CDR2 is ANQGSEA. The junction had 8 bases not matched to a gene; V was cut back by 5 bases and J by 6 bases. CDR3 length: 14 residues. The CDR3 region is CSVPGTGILNEQFF. CDR3 nucleotides: TGCAGCGTTCCCGGGACAGGGATCCTCAATGAGCAGTTCTTC.

V is TRBV13 and J is TRBJ2-7, with no clear D. Trimming pared 2 bases from V and 3 bases from J, leaving 2 bases between. In germline, CDR1 is PRHDT, CDR2 FYEKMQ (reference sequence). CDR3 size: 11 residues. Written as DNA, the CDR3 is TGTGCCAGCAGCTTACTCTACGAGCAGTACTTC. As protein: CASSLLYEQYF.

The chain carries TRBV18 and TRBJ2-3, with 7 bases identical to TRBD2. Trimming removed 2 bases from V and 1 base from J; junction bases left unmatched: 0. Germline-derived CDR1 and CDR2 are KGHSH and LQKENI. CDR3 length equals 14 residues. CDR3 sequence: CASSPAGGTDTQYF. The CDR3 DNA reads TGTGCCAGCTCACCAGCGGGGGGCACAGATACGCAGTATTTT.

The V and J genes are TRBV5-1 and TRBJ2-3; possible D gene TRBD2, 5 bases. Germline loops: CDR1 SGHRS, CDR2 YFSETQ. Trimming took 4 bases from V and 1 from J, leaving 10 bases between them. CDR3 length: 14 amino acids. CDR3 bases: TGCGCCAGCAGCCTACTAGGAGGCACAGATACGCAGTATTTT. This encodes CASSLLGGTDTQYF.

This rearrangement joins TRBV5-1 to TRBJ2-7, with D maybe TRBD2 (5 bases). Trimming left V 0 bases short and J 3 bases short, with 10 bases between. Germline V gives CDR1 SGHRS, CDR2 YFSETQ. CDR3 length: 14 amino acids. The DNA of the CDR3 is TGCGCCAGCAGCTTGGATAGTACTAGCTACGAGCAGTACTTC. Its translation is CASSLDSTSYEQYF.

The gene calls are TRBV27 and TRBJ1-5; D not resolved. The germline gives CDR1 MNHEY, CDR2 SMNVEV (reference sequence). CDR3 length: 14 amino acids. V shed 4 bases and J shed 7 bases, with 14 bases lying between them. CDR3 sequence: CASSSRPVYQPQHF. Here the CDR3 DNA reads TGTGCCAGCAGTTCCCGCCCGGTTTACCAGCCCCAGCATTTT.

The chain has TRBV10-2 and TRBJ2-3; D is possibly TRBD2 (5 bases). The CDR3 is 15 amino acids. Per the germline V gene, CDR1 is WSHSY and CDR2 is SAAADI. The ends were cut back, 2 bases at V and 0 bases at J, with 9 bases in the middle. The CDR3 nucleotides are TGCGCCAGCAGTGAGGACCGAGGGAGCACAGATACGCAGTATTTT. This translates into CASSEDRGSTDTQYF.